The T cell receptor beta chain under discussion was sequenced for a study of T cells in localized non-small cell lung cancer. Study-level results: Of the tissues analyzed, uninvolved adjacent lung showed maximal T cell clonality, greater than tumor.

The table came from immunoSEQ multiplex PCR; TCRdb's copy has only in-frame clones and leaves some out. The sample records roughly 9,900 clones, about 91% being singletons. With 1 base removed from V and 0 bases from J, the gap between germline ends came to 16 bases. Germline CDR1 is SGHKS and CDR2 is YYEKEE (reference sequence). This CDR3 has 17 amino acids. Points on this clone: Its specificity is unknown.

Sequencing used peripheral blood, obtained before any cancer treatment. This chain joins TRBV5-5 and TRBJ1-2, with TRBD1 as a possible D gene (5 bases). This sequence was found in a woman between 35 and 70 years old with stage I squamous cell lung carcinoma. The CDR3 coding sequence is TGTGCCAGCAGCTTGTCCTTATTGGGGGGAGCTAACTATGGCTACACCTTC. Translation gives CASSLSLLGGANYGYTF. Variable domain in full (rest from reference TRBV5-5 and TRBJ1-2): DAGVTQSPTHLIKTRGQQVTLRCSPISGHKSVSWYQQVLGQGPQFIFQYYEKEERGRGNFPDRFSARQFPNYSSELNVNALLLGDSALYLCASSLSLLGGANYGYTFGSGTRLTVV.